This note documents a single T cell receptor beta chain sequence. The sample belongs to a study of cytomegalovirus exposure and HLA in healthy donors. With 60 Vbeta and 13 Jbeta primers, the PCR was carried out. The method was immunoSEQ multiplex PCR; TCRdb's version includes in-frame clones alone and lacks a portion of them. The profile covers tens of thousands of clones, with about 80% appearing a single time and under 6.5% taken by the ten largest. Trimming removed 3 bases from V and 2 bases from J, with 10 bases in between. The CDR3 contains 14 residues. Germline V CDR1 and CDR2: MDHEN, SYDVKM. The chain links TRBV28 to TRBJ1-2; no definite D call. The sample comprised PBMCs. The TCR originated in a man aged 50-59 years in good health and CMV-seronegative. In nucleotides, the CDR3 is TGTGCCAGCAGTTTTGATACCCTAAACTATGGCTACACCTTC. Translation: CASSFDTLNYGYTF.